The clone carrying this T cell receptor beta chain was observed a single time. Germline CDR1 SEHNR, CDR2 FQNEAQ (reference sequence). This CDR3 comprises 16 residues. Trimming took 6 bases from V and 7 from J; bases not matched to a gene: 10. TCRdb's table, derived via immunoSEQ multiplex PCR, lists solely in-frame clones and lacks some. Among fewer than 75,000 clones, less than 90% were seen once, and the ten largest hold 4.7%. This sample is drawn from a study of PD-L1 blockade in urothelial cancer. About the study: Blood was analyzed 3 weeks (second dose) and 6 weeks after treatment start.

The specimen comprised PBMCs, sampled around atezolizumab (anti-PD-L1) treatment. The receptor was derived from a man aged 70 or older with urothelial cancer. The chain has TRBV7-9 and TRBJ2-1, with 12 bases that match TRBD2. The CDR3 is CASSTLAGGRINEQFF. For the CDR3, the DNA is TGTGCCAGCAGTACCCTAGCGGGAGGGAGGATAAATGAGCAGTTCTTC.